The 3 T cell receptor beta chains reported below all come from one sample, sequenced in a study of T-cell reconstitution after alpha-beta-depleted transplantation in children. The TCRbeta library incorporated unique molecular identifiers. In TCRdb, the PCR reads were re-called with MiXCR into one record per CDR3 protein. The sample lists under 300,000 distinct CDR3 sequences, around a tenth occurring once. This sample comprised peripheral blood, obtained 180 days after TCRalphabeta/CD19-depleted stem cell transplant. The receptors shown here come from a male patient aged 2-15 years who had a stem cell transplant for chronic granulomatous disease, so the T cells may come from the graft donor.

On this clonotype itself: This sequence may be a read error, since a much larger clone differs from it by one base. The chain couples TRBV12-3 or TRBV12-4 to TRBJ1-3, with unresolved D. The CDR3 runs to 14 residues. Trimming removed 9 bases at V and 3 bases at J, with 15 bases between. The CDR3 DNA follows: TGTGCCAGAAAGTCGGGCAGAGTTGGAAACACCATATATTTT. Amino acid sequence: CARKSGRVGNTIYF.

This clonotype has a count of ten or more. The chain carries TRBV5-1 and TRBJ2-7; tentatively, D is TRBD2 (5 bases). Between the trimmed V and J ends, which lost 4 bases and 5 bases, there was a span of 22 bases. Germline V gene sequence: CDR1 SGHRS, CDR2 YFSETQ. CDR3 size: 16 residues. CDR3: CASSLDGPRSGNEQYF. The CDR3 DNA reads TGCGCCAGCAGCCTGGACGGGCCGAGAAGCGGCAACGAGCAGTACTTC. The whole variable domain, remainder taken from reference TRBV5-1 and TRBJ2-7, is KAGVTQTPRYLIKTRGQQVTLSCSPISGHRSVSWYQQTPGQGLQFLFEYFSETQRNKGNFPGRFSGRQFSNSRSEMNVSTLELGDSALYLCASSLDGPRSGNEQYFGPGTRLTVT.

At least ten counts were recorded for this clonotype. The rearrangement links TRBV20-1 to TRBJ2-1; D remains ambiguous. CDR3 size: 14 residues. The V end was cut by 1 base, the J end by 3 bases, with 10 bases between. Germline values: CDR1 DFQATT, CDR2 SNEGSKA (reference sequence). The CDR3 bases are TGCAGTGCTAGAGGGGTACCCCTCTACAATGAGCAGTTCTTC. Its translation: CSARGVPLYNEQFF.